This T cell receptor beta chain derives from a study of T-cell memory formation after mild COVID-19. Overall study context: TCR clusters were mostly confined to one donor each. Whole-study results and caveats: A second wave expanding day 15 to 37 was CD4+-biased; contracting clones were balanced. Clones that contracted clustered mainly in CM and EM if CD4+ and in EMRA if CD8+. Pre-infection memory showed some responding clones, and this suggested that cross-reactive memory joined.

Each CDR3 protein gets one entry after TCRdb re-called the 5' RACE reads with MiXCR. The table has 100,000 to 150,000 distinct CDR3 sequences, 5% to 6.5% seen once. The germline V and J ends were trimmed by 7 bases and 6 bases, with 10 bases remaining between them. The length of the CDR3 is 13 residues. This clonotype has ten or more counts. Its antigen is not identified. Source material: PBMCs or a T cell subset sorted from them (not recorded which). The V call is TRBV12-3 or TRBV12-4, the J call TRBJ1-6; D perhaps matches TRBD1 (5 bases). This receptor was taken from an adult woman who had mild COVID-19 (a few samples of this study predate the infection). Cell type and time point are not known. In DNA form, the CDR3 reads TGTGCCAGCACCAAGGGACCTAATTCACCCCTCCACTTT. It specifies CASTKGPNSPLHF.